This T cell receptor beta chain comes out of a study of CD8+ T cells in alopecia areata. Study overall: Treated patients were given oral tofacitinib, which was dosed at 5 to 10 mg twice daily. For 6 to 18 months, tofacitinib was taken, and 6 months off drug followed. Whole-study results and caveats: Mice showed TCR sharing more clearly than patients did, possibly owing to HLA. Lesional scalp, especially alopecia totalis/universalis, showed higher clonality than normal scalp.

It was cDNA, reverse transcribed from extracted RNA, that served as the sequencing template. TCRdb's table, derived via immunoSEQ multiplex PCR, lists solely in-frame clones and lacks some. The repertoire consists of 60,000 to 70,000 clones, with about half occurring once and the leading ten covering about 18%. This clone was counted a few times. No antigen is known for it. The sample carries other DNA sequences with the same CDR3. V was cut by 1 base and J by 7 bases, with 7 bases left in between. CDR1 is SQVTM and CDR2 is ANQGSEA in the germline V gene. This CDR3 has 12 amino acids. The receptor comes from a human donor with alopecia areata. The rearrangement links TRBV29-1 to TRBJ2-2, with D hard to call. Sequencing was performed on CD8+ T cells sorted from blood, taken at week 0. As DNA, the CDR3 is TGCAGCGTTGAAGGGGGTGGCGGGGAGCTGTTTTTT. Translated: CSVEGGGGELFF.